These 21 T cell receptor beta chains originate from one sample sequenced in a study of blood T cell repertoires in COVID-19. The data were produced by immunoSEQ multiplex PCR, yet TCRdb's version contains in-frame clones alone and is incomplete. The sample has tens of thousands of clones, 91% seen once; the top ten hold roughly 2%. Sequencing input: peripheral blood. These receptors all stem from a woman aged 45-65 years in a cohort sampled during active COVID-19.

V usage is TRBV3-1 (or the pseudogene TRBV3-2) and J usage is TRBJ1-2, with TRBD1 matching 7 bases. The CDR3 extends over 14 amino acids. Germline values: CDR1 LGHDT, CDR2 YNNKEL (reference sequence). With V trimmed by 3 bases and J by 6 bases, 7 bases remained unmatched. CDR3 sequence reads: CASSQRQGGDGYTF. The CDR3 nucleotides are TGTGCCAGCAGCCAGAGACAGGGCGGGGATGGCTACACCTTC.

V gene TRBV19 combines with J gene TRBJ1-1; D possibly corresponds to TRBD1 (5 bases). Germline-derived CDR1 and CDR2 are LNHDA and SQIVND (reference sequence). CDR3 length: 15 amino acids. V was shortened by 3 bases and J by 5 bases, with 16 bases between the two germline ends. The CDR3 nucleotides are TGTGCCAGTAGTATTCCCGCAGGGATCGGGACTGAAGCTTTCTTT. Translating it yields CASSIPAGIGTEAFF.

The CDR3 reads CASTPGQADQPQHF. Here the CDR3 DNA reads TGTGCCAGTACCCCGGGACAGGCCGATCAGCCCCAGCATTTT. The V and J genes are TRBV19 and TRBJ1-5, with 8 bases that match TRBD1. Germline loops: CDR1 LNHDA, CDR2 SQIVND (reference sequence). Losses at the gene ends were 7 bases for V and 5 bases for J; bases not matched to a gene: 7. The CDR3 contains 14 residues.

The CDR3 spells CASSLGAGTDYGYTF. The CDR3 bases are TGTGCCAGCAGCCTGGGGGCGGGGACGGACTATGGCTACACCTTC. The chain has TRBV5-4 and TRBJ1-2; tentative D call: TRBD1 (6 bases). The CDR3 spans 15 residues. Trimming pared 4 bases from V and 3 bases from J, leaving 16 bases between. Germline V gene sequence: CDR1 SGHNT, CDR2 YYREEE (reference sequence).

The rearrangement uses TRBV9 and TRBJ1-4; D is possibly TRBD1 (6 bases). V lost 5 bases to trimming and J lost 3 bases, with 14 bases between them. Germline V gene data show CDR1 as SGDLS and CDR2 as YYNGEE. The CDR3 spans 15 residues. The CDR3 nucleotides are TGTGCCAGCAGTGATACTGGACAGCCTAATGAAAAACTGTTTTTT. Translated, it gives CASSDTGQPNEKLFF.

This clone was recorded only once. The V call is TRBV7-9, the J call TRBJ2-7; TRBD2 aligns across 14 bases. Unmatched junction bases numbered 8, after V lost 5 bases and J lost 5 bases. This CDR3 spans 16 amino acids. Germline V gene lookup returns CDR1 SEHNR and CDR2 FQNEAQ (reference sequence). The CDR3 DNA sequence: TGTGCCAGCAGCCCCCCGGGACTAGCGGGAGTTAACGAGCAGTACTTC. Translated: CASSPPGLAGVNEQYF.

The J gene is TRBJ1-5, the V gene TRBV28; 7 nucleotides agree with TRBD1. J lost 7 bases, V lost 6 bases, and 9 bases had no gene match. This CDR3 is built from 14 residues. CDR1 and CDR2 (germline): MDHEN, SYDVKM. The CDR3 DNA reads as TGTGCCAGCAGACCCGACAGGGTGGGCCAGCCCCAGCATTTT. Protein sequence: CASRPDRVGQPQHF.

The chain links TRBV5-5 to TRBJ2-1, with 9 bases lining up with TRBD2. The ends lost 6 bases at V and 6 bases at J; junction bases unmatched: 7. The germline CDR1 and CDR2 sequences are SGHKS and YYEKEE (reference sequence). This CDR3 region has 14 residues. CDR3 in DNA: TGTGCCAGCACCTCGCGGGGGGGAAGCAATGAGCAGTTCTTC. Amino acid sequence: CASTSRGGSNEQFF.

This chain joins TRBV5-1 and TRBJ1-3; D is undetermined. The V gene's germline CDR1 is SGHRS and CDR2 YFSETQ. V gave up 5 bases and J gave up 3 bases, with 24 bases separating them. The CDR3 contains 18 residues. The CDR3 spells CASSRSPFPTGYGNTIYF. The CDR3 DNA follows: TGCGCCAGCAGTAGATCACCCTTTCCGACGGGATATGGAAACACCATATATTTT. Variable domain in full (rest from reference TRBV5-1 and TRBJ1-3): KAGVTQTPRYLIKTRGQQVTLSCSPISGHRSVSWYQQTPGQGLQFLFEYFSETQRNKGNFPGRFSGRQFSNSRSEMNVSTLELGDSALYLCASSRSPFPTGYGNTIYFGEGSWLTVV.

V usage is TRBV4-1 and J usage is TRBJ2-3; 7 bases fit TRBD2. The V segment lost 4 bases and the J segment 4 bases; nucleotides outside the gene matches: 20. The CDR3 consists of 19 residues. Per the germline V gene, CDR1 is MGHRA and CDR2 is YSYEKL. CDR3 sequence (DNA): TGCGCCAGCAGCCTGACCCCCCCCACGGGGAGGGAGGACGCAGATACGCAGTATTTT. Residues: CASSLTPPTGREDADTQYF.

V is TRBV19 and J is TRBJ1-4, with 7 bases identical to TRBD1. Germline lookup yields CDR1 LNHDA and CDR2 SQIVND (reference sequence). V shed 0 bases and J 0 bases; nucleotides not matched to a gene: 10. This CDR3 region has 19 residues. CDR3 in amino acids: CASSIDGWAGGTTNEKLFF. DNA for the CDR3: TGTGCCAGTAGTATAGATGGATGGGCAGGGGGAACAACTAATGAAAAACTGTTTTTT. Supplemented by reference TRBV19 and TRBJ1-4, the full variable domain reads DGGITQSPKYLFRKEGQNVTLSCEQNLNHDAMYWYRQDPGQGLRLIYYSQIVNDFQKGDIAEGYSVSREKKESFPLTVTSAQKNPTAFYLCASSIDGWAGGTTNEKLFFGSGTQLSVL.

This clone was counted a few times. The chain employs TRBV5-1 and TRBJ1-5; D is possibly TRBD1 (5 bases). Trimming took off 2 bases at V and 0 bases at J, with 9 bases between the two ends. The CDR3 runs 15 residues. Per the germline V gene, CDR1 is SGHRS and CDR2 is YFSETQ. In DNA, the CDR3 is TGCGCCAGCAGCTTCGACAGCCCTAGCAATCAGCCCCAGCATTTT. Its translation: CASSFDSPSNQPQHF.

The CDR3 here is CASGVAAGSYNEQFF. The CDR3 DNA follows: TGTGCCAGCGGCGTTGCCGCAGGGTCCTACAATGAGCAGTTCTTC. The V call is TRBV27, the J call TRBJ2-1; possible D gene TRBD1, 5 bases. The CDR3 loop spans 15 amino acids. Germline V gives CDR1 MNHEY, CDR2 SMNVEV (reference sequence). Trimming took off 8 bases at V and 1 base at J, with 15 bases between the two ends.

The genes are TRBV10-3 and TRBJ2-1; the D gene is possibly TRBD2 (6 bases). The CDR3 is 13 amino acids. V was shortened by 4 bases and J by 7 bases, with 11 bases between the two germline ends. The germline gives CDR1 ENHRY, CDR2 SYGVKD. The CDR3 sequence is CAISGGGKNEQFF. The CDR3 DNA follows: TGTGCCATCAGTGGAGGAGGGAAAAATGAGCAGTTCTTC.

The rearrangement uses TRBV10-1 and TRBJ2-2, with TRBD1 matching over 11 bases. Trimming at V came to 4 bases and at J to 5 bases, leaving 3 bases not matched to a gene. The CDR3 runs 15 residues. Germline values: CDR1 WNHNN, CDR2 SYGVQD (reference sequence). In nucleotides, the CDR3 is TGCGCCAGCAGTGCCGGGACAGGGGGGACCGGGGAGCTGTTTTTT. It encodes CASSAGTGGTGELFF.

The chain has TRBV5-4 and TRBJ2-7; D might be TRBD2 (5 bases). The CDR3 spans 14 residues. The V end lost 3 bases, the J end lost 1 base, and 11 bases lay between the germline ends. CDR1 SGHNT and CDR2 YYREEE come from the germline V gene (reference sequence). CDR3 sequence: CASSSGRGSYEQYF. The CDR3 DNA reads TGTGCCAGCAGCTCTGGACGGGGATCCTACGAGCAGTACTTC.

J is TRBJ2-2 and V is TRBV7-3; possible D gene TRBD1, 6 bases. Trimming removed 5 bases at V and 0 bases at J, with 10 bases between. CDR3 size: 15 residues. From germline, CDR1 is SGHTA and CDR2 FQGTGA. The CDR3 protein is CASSRTVPNTGELFF. Written as DNA, the CDR3 is TGTGCCAGCAGCCGGACAGTGCCGAACACCGGGGAGCTGTTTTTT.

The chain's CDR3 is CASIPRGQRYGYTF. DNA of the CDR3: TGTGCCAGCATCCCCAGGGGGCAGCGGTATGGCTACACCTTC. This sequence joins TRBV2 and TRBJ1-2; 8 nucleotides line up with TRBD1. The ends lost 7 bases at V and 5 bases at J; junction bases unmatched: 9. This CDR3 has 14 residues. Germline assignment: CDR1 SNHLY and CDR2 FYNNEI.

The genes are TRBV5-1 and TRBJ2-3; a possible D gene is TRBD2 (5 bases). This CDR3 contains 16 residues. Trimming removed 1 base from V and 2 bases from J, with 14 bases in between. Per germline, CDR1 SGHRS and CDR2 YFSETQ. The CDR3 DNA reads as TGCGCCAGCAGCTTGAACCTAGCCCCAGTCACAGATACGCAGTATTTT. It yields the protein CASSLNLAPVTDTQYF.

The rearrangement links TRBV27 to TRBJ2-7, with 8 nucleotides matching TRBD1. CDR1 MNHEY and CDR2 SMNVEV come from the germline V gene (reference sequence). Germline trimming cut 0 bases from V and 6 bases from J; bases unmatched to any gene: 13. The length of the CDR3 is 17 residues. CDR3 in amino acids: CASSLSIRTGFLGEQYF. The CDR3 coding sequence is TGTGCCAGCAGTTTATCAATCCGGACAGGGTTTCTGGGCGAGCAGTACTTC.

The genes are TRBV5-1 and TRBJ1-2; D is perhaps TRBD1 (6 bases). The germline V and J ends were trimmed by 4 bases and 3 bases, with 13 bases remaining between them. Looked up from germline, CDR1 is SGHRS and CDR2 is YFSETQ. CDR3 length: 14 amino acids. In DNA form, the CDR3 reads TGCGCCAGCAGCCCCGGACAGTACTACTATGGCTACACCTTC. This translates into CASSPGQYYYGYTF.